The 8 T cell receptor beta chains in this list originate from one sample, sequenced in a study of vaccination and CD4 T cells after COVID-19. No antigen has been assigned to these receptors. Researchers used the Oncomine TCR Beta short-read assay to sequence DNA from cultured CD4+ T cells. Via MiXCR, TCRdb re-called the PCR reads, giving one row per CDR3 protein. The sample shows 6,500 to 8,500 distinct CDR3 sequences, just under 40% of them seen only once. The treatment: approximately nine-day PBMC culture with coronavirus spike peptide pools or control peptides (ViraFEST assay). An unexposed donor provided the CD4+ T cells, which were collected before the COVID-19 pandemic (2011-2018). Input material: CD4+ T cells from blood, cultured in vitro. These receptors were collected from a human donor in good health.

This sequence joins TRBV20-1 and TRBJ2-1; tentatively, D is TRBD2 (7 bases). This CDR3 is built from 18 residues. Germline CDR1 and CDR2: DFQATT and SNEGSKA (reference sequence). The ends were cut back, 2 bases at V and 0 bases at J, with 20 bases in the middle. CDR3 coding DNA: TGCAGTGCTAGAAGGAGGGGAGGGGGGCTTAGCTCCTACAATGAGCAGTTCTTC. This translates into CSARRRGGGLSSYNEQFF.

The CDR3 region has the DNA TGTGCCACAACTAGAGGGAGTTTACGGACCGGGGAGCTGTTTTTT. Its translation: CATTRGSLRTGELFF. The V and J genes are TRBV5-4 and TRBJ2-2, with D possibly matching TRBD2 (5 bases). This CDR3 region has 15 residues. CDR1 is SGHNT and CDR2 is YYREEE in the germline V gene (reference sequence). V was pared by 9 bases and J by 5 bases, with 20 bases between.

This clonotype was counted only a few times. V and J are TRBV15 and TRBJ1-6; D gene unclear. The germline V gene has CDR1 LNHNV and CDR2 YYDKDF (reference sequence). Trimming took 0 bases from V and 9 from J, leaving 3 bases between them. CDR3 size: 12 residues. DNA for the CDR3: TGTGCCACCAGCAGAGATACTTCACCCCTCCACTTT. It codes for CATSRDTSPLHF.

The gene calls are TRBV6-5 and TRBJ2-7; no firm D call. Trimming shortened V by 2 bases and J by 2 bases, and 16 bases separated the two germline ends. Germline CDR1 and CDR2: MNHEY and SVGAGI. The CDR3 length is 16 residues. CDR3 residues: CASSYIQAHSAYEQYF. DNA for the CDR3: TGTGCCAGCAGTTACATCCAGGCACACTCGGCCTACGAGCAGTACTTC.

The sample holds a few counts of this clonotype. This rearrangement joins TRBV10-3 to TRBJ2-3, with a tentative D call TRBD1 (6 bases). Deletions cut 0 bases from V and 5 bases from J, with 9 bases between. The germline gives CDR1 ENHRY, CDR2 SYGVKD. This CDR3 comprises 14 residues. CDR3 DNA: TGTGCCATCAGTGAGTCCCCCAGGGGAGATACGCAGTATTTT. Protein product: CAISESPRGDTQYF.

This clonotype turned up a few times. The CDR3: CASSINSVRSANYGYTF. DNA of the CDR3: TGTGCCAGTAGTATCAATTCAGTACGGTCGGCTAACTATGGCTACACCTTC. The rearrangement joins TRBV19 to TRBJ1-2; D gene unclear. Germline values: CDR1 LNHDA, CDR2 SQIVND (reference sequence). The CDR3 spans 17 residues. Deletions cut 3 bases from V and 0 bases from J, with 17 bases between.

DNA for the CDR3: TGTGCCAGCAGTTTCGGGGGAACTGGAAACACCATATATTTT. Its translation: CASSFGGTGNTIYF. The chain combines TRBV28 with TRBJ1-3; perhaps TRBD1 as D (5 bases). The CDR3 runs to 14 residues. The V end lost 3 bases, the J end lost 2 bases, and 8 bases lay between the germline ends. Germline CDR1 and CDR2: MDHEN and SYDVKM.

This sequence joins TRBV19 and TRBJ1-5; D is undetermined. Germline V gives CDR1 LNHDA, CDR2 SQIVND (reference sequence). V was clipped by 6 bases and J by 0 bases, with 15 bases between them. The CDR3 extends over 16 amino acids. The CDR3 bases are TGTGCCAGTAGCCGGCAATCGGGAAATAGCAATCAGCCCCAGCATTTT. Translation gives CASSRQSGNSNQPQHF.